This T cell receptor (beta chain) was retrieved from a study of blood T cell repertoires in COVID-19 (dated by TCRdb to the early 2020s). Background on the whole study: Collaborator samples came from the United States, Italy and Spain and covered acute and convalescent phases of COVID-19. The material from the prospective study consisted of cDNA or gDNA derived from T cells, B-cell-depleted T cells, or PBMCs. The dataset comprised deeply sampled blood TCRbeta repertoires from subjects exposed to, actively infected with, or recovered from COVID-19. The repertoires were released in a freely available public database intended as a resource for research on the immune response to SARS-CoV-2. The samples were drawn from the first 160 participants of the ongoing ImmuneRACE study and from about 1,200 subjects provided by 6 global collaborators. The sample metadata nearly always contained a de-identified subject ID, COVID-19 status, age in years and sex. Where available, HLA class I and class II types were taken from metadata supplied by the sample provider and were not determined by assay-based typing. General findings and caveats noted by the study authors: The amount of clinical and demographic metadata varied by source and participant and was provided uncurated.

Concerning this clone: Its target antigen remains unknown. Per-base quality was not reported, and no clone a single base away is much larger than it.

TCRbeta CDR3 regions were amplified from genomic DNA by means of the immunoSEQ Assay, a bias-controlled multiplex PCR. The paper's data handling went like this. Nucleated cell counts per sample were estimated from amplification of reference gene primers within the assay. Sequence reads were collapsed and filtered to measure the absolute abundance of every unique TCRbeta CDR3 rearrangement. For each sample, productive Simpson clonality was calculated as the square root of Simpson's diversity index over productive rearrangements. TCRdb took this table from immuneACCESS and kept in-frame rearrangements with V and J called. Such tables lack part of the clones; where checked against another copy, unresolved V genes explain under half of the gap, and the rest is unexplained. V and J calls plus clone size are reproduced from that table; the DNA served to infer D and trimming. The sample has approximately 76,000 clones on record, about 89% of them singletons. Around 1.9% of the sample is held by the ten biggest clonotypes.

Collaborating institutions collected whole blood in K2EDTA tubes following their own protocols. For TCRbeta analysis, collaborators shipped samples in one of three forms: frozen whole blood, isolated PBMCs, or DNA extracted from either of those sample types. The CDR3 numbers 12 residues from cysteine through phenylalanine. The sequence is cut down to CDR3 DNA, 36 bases in frame from base 1. Trimming takes 4 bases off V and 13 bases off J; junction bases not matched to a gene: 5. From a lookup of the germline V gene, CDR1 and CDR2 are SQVTM and ANQGSEA. This clonotype was obtained from a woman between 55 and 75 years old with acute or convalescent COVID-19. This chain joins TRBV29-1 to TRBJ2-1, with 12 central nucleotides matching TRBD1. Sequencing was done on a sample of peripheral blood. The DNA sequence is as follows: TGCAGCGTTGTCCGGGACAGGGGGCAACAGTTCTTC. It codes for CSVVRDRGQQFF.